The present TCR beta chain was sequenced within a study of cytomegalovirus exposure and HLA in healthy donors. As for this clone: Its antigen is not identified.

Whole-study findings and limits: Most subjects had HLA-A and HLA-B alleles reportedly predicted accurately by TCR beta sequences. Later analysis demonstrated an association between a missense DCLRE1C variant and TCR beta V- and J-gene trimming.

The primer mix had 60 Vbeta and 13 Jbeta primers. TCRdb's table, derived via immunoSEQ multiplex PCR, lists solely in-frame clones and lacks some. The repertoire holds just over 150,000 clones, around four fifths seen once, with 1.1% to 1.5% in the top ten. The CDR3 has 15 amino acids. The germline V gene has CDR1 SGHTA and CDR2 FQGTGA. The V and J ends lost 6 bases and 2 bases respectively, with 11 bases between them. This TCR came from a woman aged 25 to 39 in good health and CMV-seronegative. What was sequenced was PBMCs. The rearrangement links TRBV7-3 to TRBJ2-6, with D possibly being TRBD1 (6 bases). This chain's CDR3 is CASSPQGAGANVLTF. CDR3 bases: TGTGCCAGCAGTCCACAGGGTGCTGGGGCCAACGTCCTGACTTTC.